This TCR beta chain was captured in a study of cytomegalovirus exposure and HLA in healthy donors. The CDR3 contains 14 residues. The V and J ends lost 4 bases and 4 bases respectively, with 13 bases between them. CDR1 MDHEN and CDR2 SYDVKM come from the germline V gene. Researchers ran the PCR with 60 Vbeta and 13 Jbeta primers. Profiled with immunoSEQ multiplex PCR; TCRdb holds only in-frame clones, not every one. The table records 97,000 or so clones, about 81% of them present only once. The receptor's source is a man aged 35-49 years in good health and CMV-seronegative. The V and J genes are TRBV28 and TRBJ1-1; weak D call: TRBD1 (6 bases). The sample taken for sequencing was PBMCs. This CDR3 is CASSSYRVFTEAFF. CDR3 bases: TGTGCCAGCAGTTCATACAGGGTATTCACTGAAGCTTTCTTT. Using reference TRBV28 and TRBJ1-1 for the parts outside the CDR3, the full variable domain is DVKVTQSSRYLVKRTGEKVFLECVQDMDHENMFWYRQDPGLGLRLIYFSYDVKMKEKGDIPEGYSVSREKKERFSLILESASTNQTSMYLCASSSYRVFTEAFFGQGTRLTVV.